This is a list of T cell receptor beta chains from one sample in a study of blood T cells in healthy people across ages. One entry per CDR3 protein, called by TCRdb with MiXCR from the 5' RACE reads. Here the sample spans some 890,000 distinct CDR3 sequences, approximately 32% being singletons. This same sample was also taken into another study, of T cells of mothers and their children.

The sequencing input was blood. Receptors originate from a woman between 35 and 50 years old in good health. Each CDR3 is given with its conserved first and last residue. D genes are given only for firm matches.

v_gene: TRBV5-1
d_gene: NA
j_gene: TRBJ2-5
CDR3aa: CASSLVVRAFSQETQYF

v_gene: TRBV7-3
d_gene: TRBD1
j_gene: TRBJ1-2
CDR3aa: CASSLMAGQGHGYTF

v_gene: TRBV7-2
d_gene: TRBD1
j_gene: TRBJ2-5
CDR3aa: CASSTGQVGGQTQYF

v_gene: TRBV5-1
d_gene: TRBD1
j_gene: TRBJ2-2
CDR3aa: CASSLDRGANTGELFF

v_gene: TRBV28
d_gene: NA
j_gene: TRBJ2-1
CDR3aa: CASSFMLASEQFF

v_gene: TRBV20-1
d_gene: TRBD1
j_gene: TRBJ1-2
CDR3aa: CSASRGQGYGYTF

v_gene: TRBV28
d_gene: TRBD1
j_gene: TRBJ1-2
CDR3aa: CASSKDRAWDGYTF

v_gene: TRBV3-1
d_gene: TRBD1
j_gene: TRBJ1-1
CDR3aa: CASSFRTGMAEAFF

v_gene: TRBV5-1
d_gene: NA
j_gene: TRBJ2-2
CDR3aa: CASSLVPGVNTGERFF

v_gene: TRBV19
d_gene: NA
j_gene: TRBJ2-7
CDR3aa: CASSIRGAANEQYF

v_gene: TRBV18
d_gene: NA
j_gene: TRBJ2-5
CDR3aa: CASSLNRKQETQYF

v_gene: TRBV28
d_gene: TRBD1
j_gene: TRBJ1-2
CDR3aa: CASSFGGQGVSSYGYTF

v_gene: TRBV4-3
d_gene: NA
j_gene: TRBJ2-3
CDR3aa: CASSQEGSDTQYF

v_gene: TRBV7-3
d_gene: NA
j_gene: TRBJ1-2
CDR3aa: CASSSQGMRGYTF

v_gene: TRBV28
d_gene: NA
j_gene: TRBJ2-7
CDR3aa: CASSIDSSYEQYF

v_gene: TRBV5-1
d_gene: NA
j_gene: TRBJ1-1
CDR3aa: CASSLAEGHDTEAFF

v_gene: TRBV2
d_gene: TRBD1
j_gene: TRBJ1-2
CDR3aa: CASSFGTDNYGYTF

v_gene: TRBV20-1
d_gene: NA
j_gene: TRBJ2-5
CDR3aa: CSAPNGQVAETQYF

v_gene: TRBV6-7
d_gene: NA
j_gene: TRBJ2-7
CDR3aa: CASSYRATRSYEQYF

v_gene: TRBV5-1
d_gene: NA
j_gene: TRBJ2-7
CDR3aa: CASSLGRSDEQYF

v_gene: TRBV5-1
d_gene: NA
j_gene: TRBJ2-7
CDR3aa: CASSLRDSTSYEQYF

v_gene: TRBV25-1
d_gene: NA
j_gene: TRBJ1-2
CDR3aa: CASKGGGGPNYGYTF

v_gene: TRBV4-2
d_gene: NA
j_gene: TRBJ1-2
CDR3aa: CASSQDQGGTNYGYTF

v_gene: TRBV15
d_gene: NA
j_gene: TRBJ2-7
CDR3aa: CATSKLGGGYEQYF

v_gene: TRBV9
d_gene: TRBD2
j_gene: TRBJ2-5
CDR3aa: CASSAGGKETQYF

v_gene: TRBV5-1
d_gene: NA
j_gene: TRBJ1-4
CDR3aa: CASSLQGPNEKLFF

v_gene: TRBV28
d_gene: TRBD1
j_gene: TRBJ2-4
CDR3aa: CTSRGQGAKNIQYF

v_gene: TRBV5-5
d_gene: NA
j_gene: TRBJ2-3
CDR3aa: CASSGLPEPHTDTQYF

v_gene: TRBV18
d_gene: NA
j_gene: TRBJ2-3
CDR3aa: CASGSGATTDTQYF

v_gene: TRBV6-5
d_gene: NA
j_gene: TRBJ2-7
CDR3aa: CASSTSGTESYEQYF

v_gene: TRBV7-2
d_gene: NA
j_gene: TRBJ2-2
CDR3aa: CASTEVRYTGELFF

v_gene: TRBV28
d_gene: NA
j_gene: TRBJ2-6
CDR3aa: CASSLVGTPVSGANVLTF

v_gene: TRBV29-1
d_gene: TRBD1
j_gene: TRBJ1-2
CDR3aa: CSALQGANEGYTF

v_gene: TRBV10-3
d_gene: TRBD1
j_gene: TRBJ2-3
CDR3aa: CATSEPLRQGEQYF

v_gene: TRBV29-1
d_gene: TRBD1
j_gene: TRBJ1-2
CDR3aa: CSVLMGQNYGYTF

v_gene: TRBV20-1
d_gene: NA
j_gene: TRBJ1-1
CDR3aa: CSARVETFSINTEAFF

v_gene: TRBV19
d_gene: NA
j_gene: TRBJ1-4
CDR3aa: CASIGQFNEKLFF